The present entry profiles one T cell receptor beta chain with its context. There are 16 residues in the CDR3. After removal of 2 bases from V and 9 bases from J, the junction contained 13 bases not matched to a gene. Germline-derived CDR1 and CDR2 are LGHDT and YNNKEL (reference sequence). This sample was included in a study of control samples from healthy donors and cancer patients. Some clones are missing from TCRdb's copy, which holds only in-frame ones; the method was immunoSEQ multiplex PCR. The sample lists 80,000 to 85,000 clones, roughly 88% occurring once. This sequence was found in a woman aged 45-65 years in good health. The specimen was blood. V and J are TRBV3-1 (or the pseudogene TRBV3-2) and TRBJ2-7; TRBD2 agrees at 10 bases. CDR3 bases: TGTGCCAGCAGCCAAAGGCCGGTAGCGGGGGGTCTTGGGCAGTACTTC. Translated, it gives CASSQRPVAGGLGQYF.